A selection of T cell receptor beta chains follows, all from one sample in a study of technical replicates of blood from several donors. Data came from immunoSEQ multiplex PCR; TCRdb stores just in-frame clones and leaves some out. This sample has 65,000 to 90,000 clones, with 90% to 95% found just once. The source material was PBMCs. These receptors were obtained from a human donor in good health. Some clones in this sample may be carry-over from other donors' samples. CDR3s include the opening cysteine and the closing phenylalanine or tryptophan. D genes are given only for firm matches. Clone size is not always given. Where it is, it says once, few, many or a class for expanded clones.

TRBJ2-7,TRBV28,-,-,TGTGCCAGCAGTGGACCGGGAGAAACCCACGAGCAGTACTTC,CASSGPGETHEQYF
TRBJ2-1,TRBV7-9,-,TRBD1,TGTGCCAGCAGCTTCCCGGGACAGGGCGGGAATGAGCAGTTCTTC,CASSFPGQGGNEQFF
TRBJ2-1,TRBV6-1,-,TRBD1,TGTGCCAGCAGTGATCTACGGGACAGGGGGCGAAATGAGCAGTTCTTC,CASSDLRDRGRNEQFF
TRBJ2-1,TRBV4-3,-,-,TGCGCCAGCAGCCAAGAGGGGGTAGCGGAAATATCCTACAATGAGCAGTTCTTC,CASSQEGVAEISYNEQFF
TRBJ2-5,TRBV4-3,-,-,TGCGCCAGCAGCCAAACCAGGGGTGGCGAGACCCAGTACTTC,CASSQTRGGETQYF
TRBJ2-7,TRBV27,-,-,TGTGCCAGCAAACAATCGAGGACATCGGATTTTCAGTACTTC,CASKQSRTSDFQYF
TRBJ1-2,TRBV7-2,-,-,TGTGCCAGCAGGGCGGACTATGGCTACACCTTC,CASRADYGYTF
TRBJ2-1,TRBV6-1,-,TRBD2,TGTGCCAGCAGAGAATTAGAGACTAGCGGGTCTTACAATGAGCAGTTCTTC,CASRELETSGSYNEQFF
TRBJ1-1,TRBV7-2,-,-,TGTGCCAGCACCTTGAGACAGGTCGAGAACACTGAAGCTTTCTTT,CASTLRQVENTEAFF
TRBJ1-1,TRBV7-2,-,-,TGTGCCAGCACCCTCGAGATGAACACTGAAGCTTTCTTT,CASTLEMNTEAFF
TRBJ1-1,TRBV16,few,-,TGTGCCAGCAGCCCGAATTCGAAACTTGGCACTGAAGCTTTCTTT,CASSPNSKLGTEAFF
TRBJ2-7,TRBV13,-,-,TGTGCCAGCAGCCCCCATTCCCGGGAAGCTGGGGTGGGCTCCTACGAGCAGTACTTC,CASSPHSREAGVGSYEQYF
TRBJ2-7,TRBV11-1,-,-,TGTGCCAGCTCGATGGGCCTGGGGGGAGTCTTCGACGAGCAGTACTTC,CASSMGLGGVFDEQYF
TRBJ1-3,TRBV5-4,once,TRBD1,TGTGCCAGCAGCATCAGGGGGCTTGGAAACACCATATATTTT,CASSIRGLGNTIYF
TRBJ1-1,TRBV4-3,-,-,TGCGCCAGCAGCCAAGGGGGGCGGAACACTGAAGCTTTCTTT,CASSQGGRNTEAFF
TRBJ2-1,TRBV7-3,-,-,TGTGCCAGCAGCTTACTTGGTAACGAGGGTCAGTTCTTC,CASSLLGNEGQFF
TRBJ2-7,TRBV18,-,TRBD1,TGTGCCAGCTCACCACTGGACAGGGGCGGCTACGAGCAGTACTTC,CASSPLDRGGYEQYF
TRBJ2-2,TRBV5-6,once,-,TGTGCCAGCACACCGGACTACGCGAACACCGGGGAGCTGTTTTTT,CASTPDYANTGELFF
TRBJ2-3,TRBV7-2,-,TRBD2,TGTGCCAGCAGCTTCGAGGGGACTAGCGGCTCGAAGTATTTT,CASSFEGTSGSKYF
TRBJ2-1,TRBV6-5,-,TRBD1,TGTGCCAGCAGTTATAGGGGGCTCTACAATGAGCAGTTCTTC,CASSYRGLYNEQFF
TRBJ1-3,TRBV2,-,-,TGTGCCAGTCTTAGAGGCCACTCTGGAAACACCATATATTTT,CASLRGHSGNTIYF
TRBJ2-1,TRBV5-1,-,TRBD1,TGCGCCAGCAGCGCCGGGACAGGAGCCCACTACAATGAGCAGTTCTTC,CASSAGTGAHYNEQFF
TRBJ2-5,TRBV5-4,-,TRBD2,TGTGCCAGCAGGCCTAGCGGGGGGAGAGAGACCCAGTACTTC,CASRPSGGRETQYF
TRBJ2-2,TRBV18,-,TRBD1,TGTGCCAGCTCACCACCGACAGGGCCGCTCGGGGAGCTGTTTTTT,CASSPPTGPLGELFF